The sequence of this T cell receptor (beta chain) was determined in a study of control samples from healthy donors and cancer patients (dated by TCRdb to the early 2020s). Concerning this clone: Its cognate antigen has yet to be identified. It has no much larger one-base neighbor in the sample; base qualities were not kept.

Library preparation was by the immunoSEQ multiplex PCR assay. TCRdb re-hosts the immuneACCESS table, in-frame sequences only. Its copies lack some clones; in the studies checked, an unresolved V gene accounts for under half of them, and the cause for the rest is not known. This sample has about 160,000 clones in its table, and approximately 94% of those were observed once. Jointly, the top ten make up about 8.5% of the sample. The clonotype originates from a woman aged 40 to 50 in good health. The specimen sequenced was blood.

Here is the DNA: TGTGCCAGCAGTGAATCAGAGAACTATGGCTACACCTTC. Its protein reads: CASSESENYGYTF. The sequence joins TRBV2 to TRBJ1-2; the D gene cannot be resolved reliably. The CDR3 sequence holds 13 residues, the cysteine and phenylalanine included. Only CDR3 DNA remains: 39 bases, in frame from the first base. The trim is 2 bases for V and 2 bases for J, with a gap of 6 bases between the germline ends. The germline V gene encodes CDR1 SNHLY and CDR2 FYNNEI.